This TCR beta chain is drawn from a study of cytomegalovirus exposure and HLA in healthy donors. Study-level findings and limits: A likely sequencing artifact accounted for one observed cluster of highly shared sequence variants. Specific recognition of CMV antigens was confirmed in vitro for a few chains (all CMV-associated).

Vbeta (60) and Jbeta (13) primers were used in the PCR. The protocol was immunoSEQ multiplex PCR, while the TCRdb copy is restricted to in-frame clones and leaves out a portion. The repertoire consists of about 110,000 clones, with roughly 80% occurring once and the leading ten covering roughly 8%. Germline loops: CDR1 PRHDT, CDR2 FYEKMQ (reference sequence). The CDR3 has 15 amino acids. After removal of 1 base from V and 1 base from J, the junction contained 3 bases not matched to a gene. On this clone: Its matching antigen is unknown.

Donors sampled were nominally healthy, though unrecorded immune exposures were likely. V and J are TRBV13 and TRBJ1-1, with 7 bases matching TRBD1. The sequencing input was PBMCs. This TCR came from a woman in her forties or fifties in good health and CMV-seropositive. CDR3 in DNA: TGTGCCAGCAGCTTAGAGGGGGACAGGAACACTGAAGCTTTCTTT. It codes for CASSLEGDRNTEAFF.